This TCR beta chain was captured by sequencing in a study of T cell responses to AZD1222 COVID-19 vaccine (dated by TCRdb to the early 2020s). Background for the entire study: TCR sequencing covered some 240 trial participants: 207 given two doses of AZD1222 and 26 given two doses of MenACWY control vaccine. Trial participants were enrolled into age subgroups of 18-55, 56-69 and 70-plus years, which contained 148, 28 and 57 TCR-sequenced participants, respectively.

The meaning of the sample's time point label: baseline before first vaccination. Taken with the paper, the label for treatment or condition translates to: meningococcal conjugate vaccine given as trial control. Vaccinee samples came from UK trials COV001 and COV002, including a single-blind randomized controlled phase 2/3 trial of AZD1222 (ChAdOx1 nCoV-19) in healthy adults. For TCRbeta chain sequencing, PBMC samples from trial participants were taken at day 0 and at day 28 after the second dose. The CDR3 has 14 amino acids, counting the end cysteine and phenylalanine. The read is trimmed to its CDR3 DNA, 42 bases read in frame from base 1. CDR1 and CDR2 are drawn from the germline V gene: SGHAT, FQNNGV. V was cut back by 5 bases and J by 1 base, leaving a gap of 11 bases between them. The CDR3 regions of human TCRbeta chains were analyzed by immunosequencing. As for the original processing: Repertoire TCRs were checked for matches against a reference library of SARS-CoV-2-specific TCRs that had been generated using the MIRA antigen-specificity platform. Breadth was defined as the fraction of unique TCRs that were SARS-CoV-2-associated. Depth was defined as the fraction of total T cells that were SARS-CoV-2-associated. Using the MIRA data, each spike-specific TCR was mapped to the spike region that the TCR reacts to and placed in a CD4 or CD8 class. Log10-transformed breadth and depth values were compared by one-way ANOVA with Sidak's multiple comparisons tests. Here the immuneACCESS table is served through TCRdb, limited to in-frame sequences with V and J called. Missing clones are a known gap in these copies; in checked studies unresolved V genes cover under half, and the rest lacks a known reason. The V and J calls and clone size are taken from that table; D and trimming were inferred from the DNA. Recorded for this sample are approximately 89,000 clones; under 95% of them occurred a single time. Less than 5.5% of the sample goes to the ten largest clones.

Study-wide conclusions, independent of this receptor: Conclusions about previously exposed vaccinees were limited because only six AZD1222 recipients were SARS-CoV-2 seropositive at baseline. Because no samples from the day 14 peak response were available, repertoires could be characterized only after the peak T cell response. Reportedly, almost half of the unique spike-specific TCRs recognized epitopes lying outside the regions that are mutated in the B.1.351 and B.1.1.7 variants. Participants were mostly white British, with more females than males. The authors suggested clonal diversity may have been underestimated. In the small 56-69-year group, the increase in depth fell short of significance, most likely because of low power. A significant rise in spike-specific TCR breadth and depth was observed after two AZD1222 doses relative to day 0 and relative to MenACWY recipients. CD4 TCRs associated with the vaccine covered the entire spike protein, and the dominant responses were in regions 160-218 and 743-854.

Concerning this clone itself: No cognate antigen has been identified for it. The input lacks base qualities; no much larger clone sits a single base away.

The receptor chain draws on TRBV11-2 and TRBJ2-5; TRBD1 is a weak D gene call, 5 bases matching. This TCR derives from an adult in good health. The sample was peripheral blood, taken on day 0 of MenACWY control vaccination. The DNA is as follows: TGTGCCAGCAGCCCCCAGGGCGGCCAAGAGACCCAGTACTTC. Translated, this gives CASSPQGGQETQYF.